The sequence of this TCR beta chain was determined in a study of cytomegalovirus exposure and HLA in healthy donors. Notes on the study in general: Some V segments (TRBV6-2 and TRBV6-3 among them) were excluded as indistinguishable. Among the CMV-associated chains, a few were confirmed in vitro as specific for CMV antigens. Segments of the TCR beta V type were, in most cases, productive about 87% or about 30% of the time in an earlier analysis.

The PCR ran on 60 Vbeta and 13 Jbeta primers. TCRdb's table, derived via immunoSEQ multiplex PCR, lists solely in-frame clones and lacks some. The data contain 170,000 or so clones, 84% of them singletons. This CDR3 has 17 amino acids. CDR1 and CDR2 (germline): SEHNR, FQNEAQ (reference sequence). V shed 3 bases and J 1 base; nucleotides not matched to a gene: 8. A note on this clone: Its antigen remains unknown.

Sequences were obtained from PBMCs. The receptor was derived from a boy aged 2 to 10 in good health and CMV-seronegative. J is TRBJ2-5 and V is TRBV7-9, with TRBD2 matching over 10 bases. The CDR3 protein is CASSFFRGLAPQETQYF. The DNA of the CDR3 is TGTGCCAGCAGCTTTTTTCGGGGACTAGCGCCCCAAGAGACCCAGTACTTC.